These 15 T cell receptor beta chains originate from one sample sequenced in a study of blood T cells in healthy people across ages. A sample-barcoded 5' primer and a J-beta primer mix were used in a second PCR of roughly 6 to 11 cycles. TCRdb reprocessed the 5' RACE reads with MiXCR, giving one entry per CDR3 protein. The table shows 2 million or so distinct CDR3 sequences, with just under 50% occurring only once. The sequencing input was blood. The source is a woman aged 40 to 50 in good health.

Points on this clonotype: The junction departs from the called germline gene at one end, perhaps through a read error. The chain employs TRBV12-3 or TRBV12-4 and TRBJ1-2; D remains unclear. This CDR3 has 11 residues. The CDR3 DNA is TGTGCCAGCAGTTTGATCTATAGCTACACCTTC. This translates into CASSLIYSYTF.

The gene calls are TRBV29-1 and TRBJ2-1; the D is unclear. Germline-derived CDR1 and CDR2 are SQVTM and ANQGSEA. The CDR3 spans 11 residues. V was trimmed by 7 bases and J by 2 bases, leaving 6 bases between them. In nucleotides, the CDR3 is TGCAGCGGCCGCGCCTACAATGAGCAGTTCTTC. Translating it yields CSGRAYNEQFF.

This clonotype was found once. The chain is built from TRBV20-1 and TRBJ2-7, with D tentatively TRBD1 (6 bases). CDR3 length: 11 residues. The V gene's germline CDR1 is DFQATT and CDR2 SNEGSKA (reference sequence). V dropped 6 bases and J dropped 7 bases, with 13 bases sitting between them. CDR3 nucleotides: TGCAGTGCCCTCAGGGGATGGGAGCAGTACTTC. This codes for CSALRGWEQYF.

This clonotype was seen only once. V is TRBV20-1 and J is TRBJ1-5, with D possibly being TRBD1 (6 bases). Germline lookup yields CDR1 DFQATT and CDR2 SNEGSKA (reference sequence). Trimming took 8 bases from V and 4 from J, leaving 15 bases between them. The CDR3 consists of 13 residues. The CDR3 spells CSTRGLGNQPQHF. Written as DNA, the CDR3 is TGCAGTACCAGGGGACTCGGGAATCAGCCCCAGCATTTT.

This clonotype was seen only once. The rearrangement uses TRBV12-3 or TRBV12-4 and TRBJ2-2, with TRBD1 identical over 9 bases. CDR3 length: 16 residues. With 6 bases clipped from V and 6 bases from J, the junction kept 11 bases outside the gene matches. The CDR3 region is CASSLGDRAVAGELFF. Here the CDR3 DNA reads TGTGCCAGCAGCTTGGGGGACAGGGCTGTCGCCGGGGAGCTGTTTTTT.

The J gene is TRBJ2-1, the V gene TRBV12-3 or TRBV12-4, with D possibly matching TRBD2 (5 bases). V lost 6 bases, J lost 10 bases, and 19 bases lay in between. The CDR3 spans 14 residues. CDR3 loop: CASSLLMPPGEQFF. CDR3 sequence (DNA): TGTGCCAGCAGCCTCCTCATGCCTCCGGGGGAGCAGTTCTTC.

This clonotype turned up a few times. This chain connects TRBV7-3 to TRBJ2-5, with 9 bases identical to TRBD2. The CDR3 sequence is 16 residues long. Germline CDR1 and CDR2: SGHTA and FQGTGA. Trimming took 2 bases from V and 2 from J; bases not matched to a gene: 6. CDR3 protein: CASSLGPSGVQETQYF. The CDR3 DNA sequence: TGTGCCAGCAGCTTAGGTCCTAGCGGGGTACAAGAGACCCAGTACTTC.

This clonotype was observed a few times. This chain links TRBV29-1 with TRBJ2-1, with D possibly being TRBD1 (5 bases). The ends were cut back, 4 bases at V and 4 bases at J, with 8 bases in the middle. CDR3 length equals 12 residues. Germline CDR1 SQVTM, CDR2 ANQGSEA. The CDR3 nucleotides are TGCAGCGTTGTAGGGGAATACAATGAGCAGTTCTTC. Its translation is CSVVGEYNEQFF.

The chain is built from TRBV7-9 and TRBJ2-7; 9 bases are a match to TRBD1. This CDR3 has 17 amino acids. The trim removed 5 bases at V and 7 bases at J, leaving 18 bases unmatched. From germline, CDR1 is SEHNR and CDR2 FQNEAQ (reference sequence). The CDR3 sequence is CASSQSPGQGSYNEQYF. The CDR3 DNA sequence: TGTGCCAGCAGCCAATCCCCCGGACAGGGGTCCTACAATGAGCAGTACTTC.

V and J are TRBV7-3 and TRBJ2-7; D remains ambiguous. Near its end, the DNA agrees better with TRBJ2-5, so the J call may be wrong. Germline CDR1 reads SGHTA; CDR2 reads FQGTGA. The CDR3 has 13 amino acids. DNA for the CDR3: TGTGCCAGCAGCTCCCCGCCGGCGGAGACCCAGTACTTC. Translated: CASSSPPAETQYF.

This chain connects TRBV4-1 to TRBJ2-7, with no clear D. Germline values: CDR1 MGHRA, CDR2 YSYEKL. Between the trimmed V and J ends, which lost 0 bases and 6 bases, there was a span of 18 bases. The CDR3 runs 16 residues. The CDR3 is CASSQDLARAGSEQYF. CDR3 in DNA: TGCGCCAGCAGCCAAGATCTCGCTCGCGCCGGCAGCGAGCAGTACTTC.

The chain carries TRBV20-1 and TRBJ2-5; 10 bases are a match to TRBD2. V was pared by 0 bases and J by 0 bases, with 7 bases of the junction left unmatched. Germline values: CDR1 DFQATT, CDR2 SNEGSKA (reference sequence). The CDR3 covers 17 residues. The CDR3: CSARDGLAGVYQETQYF. Written as DNA, the CDR3 is TGCAGTGCTAGAGATGGGCTAGCGGGGGTATACCAAGAGACCCAGTACTTC.

V and J are TRBV4-2 and TRBJ2-7; 10 nucleotides match TRBD2. The CDR3 sequence is 19 residues long. Looked up from germline, CDR1 is LGHNA and CDR2 is YNFKEQ. The trim removed 2 bases at V and 1 base at J, leaving 14 bases unmatched. CDR3 amino acids: CASSQQDARGLAASYEQYF. CDR3 nucleotides: TGTGCCAGCAGCCAACAAGACGCCCGCGGACTAGCGGCTTCCTACGAGCAGTACTTC.

This clonotype was seen once. The rearrangement links TRBV5-8 to TRBJ2-1, with D uncertain. Germline V gene data show CDR1 as SGHTS and CDR2 as YDEGEE. Deletions cut 4 bases from V and 0 bases from J, with 14 bases between. The CDR3 extends over 16 amino acids. This chain's CDR3 is CASSPSAASSYNEQFF. The CDR3 bases are TGTGCCAGCAGCCCATCCGCCGCCAGCTCCTACAATGAGCAGTTCTTC. Based on the CDR3 plus reference TRBV5-8 and TRBJ2-1, the full variable domain is EAGVTQSPTHLIKTRGQQATLRCSPISGHTSVYWYQQALGLGLQFLLWYDEGEERNRGNFPPRFSGRQFPNYSSELNVNALELEDSALYLCASSPSAASSYNEQFFGPGTRLTVL.

This clonotype was picked up a small number of times. This rearrangement joins TRBV5-1 to TRBJ2-5, with TRBD2 matching 13 bases. This CDR3 region has 16 residues. CDR1 is SGHRS and CDR2 is YFSETQ in the germline V gene. With 4 bases clipped from V and 3 bases from J, the junction kept 6 bases outside the gene matches. In DNA, the CDR3 is TGCGCCAGCAGCATCGGGACTAGCGGGGCCGAAGAGACCCAGTACTTC. Its protein product is CASSIGTSGAEETQYF.